This TCR beta chain stems from a study of vaccination and CD4 T cells after COVID-19. About the study: Stimulation of cells relied on overlapping spike peptides derived from SARS-CoV-2, HCoV-NL63, HCoV-OC43 and HCoV-229E.

CDR1 DFQATT and CDR2 SNEGSKA come from the germline V gene (reference sequence). V dropped 0 bases and J dropped 0 bases, with 5 bases sitting between them. The CDR3 runs 13 residues. A remark on this clonotype: The antigen is not known.

At the Johns Hopkins FTIC core, DNA taken from cultured CD4+ T cells was sequenced by way of the Oncomine TCR Beta short-read assay. DNA came from CD4+ T cells after culture. A single record per CDR3 protein comes from TCRdb applying MiXCR to the PCR reads. The table lists about 20,000 distinct CDR3 sequences, approximately 52% of them singletons. Treatment meaning: approximately nine-day PBMC culture with coronavirus spike peptide pools or control peptides (ViraFEST assay). Via ViraFEST, peptide pools expanded antigen-specific T cells before TCR sequencing. Sample: CD4+ T cells from blood, cultured in vitro. This chain connects TRBV20-1 to TRBJ1-1, with D uncertain. The TCR was taken from a human donor who had recovered from COVID-19. The CDR3 sequence: CSARDAVNTEAFF. DNA of the CDR3: TGCAGTGCTAGAGATGCAGTGAACACTGAAGCTTTCTTT.